These T cell receptor beta chains were read from a single sample in a study of identifying expanded T cells in peripheral blood. Produced via immunoSEQ multiplex PCR; TCRdb's table is partial and in-frame only. The sample lists about 84,000 clones; more than 75% were seen once. The sequenced sample was blood. All receptors derive from a person aged 18 to 75 in good health. Both conserved end residues are part of each CDR3. A D gene is named only where the DNA matches it firmly. Where a row states a size, it is once, few, many or the class of an expanded clone; other rows omit it.

clone_size: few; d_call: NA; v_call: TRBV6-5; j_call: TRBJ2-5; cdr3_aa: CASSYGYQETQYF; cdr3_nt: TGTGCCAGCAGTTACGGGTACCAAGAGACCCAGTACTTC
clone_size: NA; d_call: NA; v_call: TRBV18; j_call: TRBJ2-1; cdr3_aa: CASSPPGPSYNEQFF; cdr3_nt: TGTGCCAGCTCACCACCGGGACCTTCCTACAATGAGCAGTTCTTC
clone_size: NA; d_call: NA; v_call: TRBV4-1; j_call: TRBJ2-7; cdr3_aa: CASSQAGLGVYEQYF; cdr3_nt: TGCGCCAGCAGCCAAGCAGGGCTAGGGGTGTACGAGCAGTACTTC
clone_size: NA; d_call: NA; v_call: TRBV5-1; j_call: TRBJ2-3; cdr3_aa: CASSSYSWGGADTQYF; cdr3_nt: TGCGCCAGCAGCTCCTATTCTTGGGGAGGCGCAGATACGCAGTATTTT
clone_size: NA; d_call: NA; v_call: TRBV7-8; j_call: TRBJ1-6; cdr3_aa: CASSLSDSVNSPLHF; cdr3_nt: TGTGCCAGCAGCTTAAGTGATTCGGTTAATTCACCCCTCCACTTT
clone_size: once; d_call: TRBD1; v_call: TRBV19; j_call: TRBJ1-2; cdr3_aa: CASSLRDRGSVGYTF; cdr3_nt: TGTGCCAGTAGTTTGAGGGACAGGGGGTCTGTCGGCTACACCTTC
clone_size: NA; d_call: NA; v_call: TRBV7-3; j_call: TRBJ2-5; cdr3_aa: CASSDRGETQYF; cdr3_nt: TGTGCCAGCAGCGACCGCGGAGAGACCCAGTACTTC
clone_size: NA; d_call: NA; v_call: TRBV7-9; j_call: TRBJ1-2; cdr3_aa: CASSLFGDNYGYTF; cdr3_nt: TGTGCCAGCAGCTTATTCGGGGATAACTATGGCTACACCTTC
clone_size: NA; d_call: NA; v_call: TRBV19; j_call: TRBJ2-7; cdr3_aa: CASTVIHRGPYEQYF; cdr3_nt: TGTGCCAGTACCGTCATACACCGGGGTCCCTACGAGCAGTACTTC
clone_size: NA; d_call: NA; v_call: TRBV5-1; j_call: TRBJ2-7; cdr3_aa: CASSLAAGNLYEQYF; cdr3_nt: TGCGCCAGCAGCTTGGCCGCAGGGAACCTATACGAGCAGTACTTC
clone_size: few; d_call: NA; v_call: TRBV29-1; j_call: TRBJ1-5; cdr3_aa: CSVEDQGQPQHF; cdr3_nt: TGCAGCGTTGAAGATCAGGGGCAGCCCCAGCATTTT
clone_size: NA; d_call: NA; v_call: TRBV6-1; j_call: TRBJ1-5; cdr3_aa: CASSVDRSNQPQHF; cdr3_nt: TGTGCCAGCAGTGTTGACCGTAGCAATCAGCCCCAGCATTTT
clone_size: NA; d_call: NA; v_call: TRBV18; j_call: TRBJ2-1; cdr3_aa: CASSPGTANEQFF; cdr3_nt: TGTGCCAGCTCACCCGGGACCGCCAATGAGCAGTTCTTC
clone_size: NA; d_call: TRBD1; v_call: TRBV5-8; j_call: TRBJ1-5; cdr3_aa: CASSLGTGHQPQHF; cdr3_nt: TGTGCCAGCAGCTTAGGGACAGGGCATCAGCCCCAGCATTTT
clone_size: NA; d_call: TRBD1; v_call: TRBV5-8; j_call: TRBJ2-5; cdr3_aa: CASSGPRDSPRKETQYF; cdr3_nt: TGTGCCAGCAGCGGGCCCCGGGACAGCCCCAGGAAAGAGACCCAGTACTTC
clone_size: NA; d_call: NA; v_call: TRBV9; j_call: TRBJ1-2; cdr3_aa: CASSVGVGENYGYTF; cdr3_nt: TGTGCCAGCAGCGTAGGAGTAGGAGAAAACTATGGCTACACCTTC
clone_size: NA; d_call: NA; v_call: TRBV6-5; j_call: TRBJ2-7; cdr3_aa: CASSYGRGGYEQYF; cdr3_nt: TGTGCCAGCAGTTACGGTAGGGGAGGCTACGAGCAGTACTTC
clone_size: many; d_call: NA; v_call: TRBV18; j_call: TRBJ1-5; cdr3_aa: CASSPSGSVSNQPQHF; cdr3_nt: TGTGCCAGCTCACCATCCGGTAGCGTTAGCAATCAGCCCCAGCATTTT
clone_size: once; d_call: NA; v_call: TRBV7-8; j_call: TRBJ1-1; cdr3_aa: CASSLLWGLGGGNTEAFF; cdr3_nt: TGTGCCAGCAGCTTACTCTGGGGCCTTGGCGGAGGAAACACTGAAGCTTTCTTT
clone_size: NA; d_call: TRBD1; v_call: TRBV11-2; j_call: TRBJ2-4; cdr3_aa: CASSLEGASIQYF; cdr3_nt: TGTGCCAGCAGCCTAGAGGGGGCAAGCATTCAGTACTTC
clone_size: NA; d_call: TRBD1; v_call: TRBV5-1; j_call: TRBJ1-1; cdr3_aa: CASRPGQGLNTEAFF; cdr3_nt: TGCGCCAGCAGGCCAGGACAGGGGCTGAACACTGAAGCTTTCTTT
clone_size: NA; d_call: NA; v_call: TRBV5-6; j_call: TRBJ2-7; cdr3_aa: CASSFERSGDYPEQYF; cdr3_nt: TGTGCCAGCAGTTTCGAGAGAAGTGGGGATTACCCTGAGCAGTACTTC
clone_size: NA; d_call: NA; v_call: TRBV4-3; j_call: TRBJ2-3; cdr3_aa: CASSQDGTIGYTQYF; cdr3_nt: TGCGCCAGCAGCCAAGATGGCACGATAGGGTATACGCAGTATTTT
clone_size: NA; d_call: NA; v_call: TRBV21-1; j_call: TRBJ2-5; cdr3_aa: CATTLRAGQETQYF; cdr3_nt: TGTGCCACCACCTTAAGGGCGGGCCAAGAGACCCAGTACTTC
clone_size: NA; d_call: NA; v_call: TRBV9; j_call: TRBJ2-5; cdr3_aa: CASSFLPQETQYF; cdr3_nt: TGTGCCAGCAGCTTTTTACCTCAAGAGACCCAGTACTTC
clone_size: once; d_call: NA; v_call: TRBV4-3; j_call: TRBJ1-1; cdr3_aa: CASSQARAEWNTEAFF; cdr3_nt: TGCGCCAGCAGCCAAGCCCGGGCTGAGTGGAACACTGAAGCTTTCTTT
clone_size: few; d_call: NA; v_call: TRBV28; j_call: TRBJ1-2; cdr3_aa: CASSMEHYGYTF; cdr3_nt: TGTGCCAGCAGTATGGAACACTATGGCTACACCTTC
clone_size: NA; d_call: NA; v_call: TRBV5-6; j_call: TRBJ1-1; cdr3_aa: CASSLLGLWTGSNTEAFF; cdr3_nt: TGTGCCAGCAGCTTGTTGGGTCTGTGGACGGGGTCGAACACTGAAGCTTTCTTT
clone_size: NA; d_call: NA; v_call: TRBV4-3; j_call: TRBJ1-2; cdr3_aa: CASSQDRARVYGYTF; cdr3_nt: TGCGCCAGCAGCCAAGATAGGGCCCGAGTCTATGGCTACACCTTC
clone_size: once; d_call: NA; v_call: TRBV7-9; j_call: TRBJ1-2; cdr3_aa: CASSFPGNYGYTF; cdr3_nt: TGTGCCAGCAGCTTTCCGGGTAACTATGGCTACACCTTC
clone_size: NA; d_call: NA; v_call: TRBV19; j_call: TRBJ2-7; cdr3_aa: CASSIGRLGSDEQYF; cdr3_nt: TGTGCCAGTAGTATAGGGAGGTTGGGGAGCGACGAGCAGTACTTC
clone_size: NA; d_call: NA; v_call: TRBV7-9; j_call: TRBJ1-2; cdr3_aa: CASSNIYGRGYGYTF; cdr3_nt: TGTGCCAGCAGCAACATTTACGGTCGGGGGTATGGCTACACCTTC
clone_size: NA; d_call: TRBD1; v_call: TRBV5-6; j_call: TRBJ2-1; cdr3_aa: CASSLDKQGAWSNEQFF; cdr3_nt: TGTGCCAGCAGCTTGGATAAACAGGGGGCTTGGTCCAATGAGCAGTTCTTC
clone_size: NA; d_call: NA; v_call: TRBV9; j_call: TRBJ1-4; cdr3_aa: CASSVGRTHEGEKLFF; cdr3_nt: TGTGCCAGCAGCGTAGGGAGAACTCATGAAGGTGAAAAACTGTTTTTT
clone_size: NA; d_call: NA; v_call: TRBV30; j_call: TRBJ1-5; cdr3_aa: CAWSPGSNQPQHF; cdr3_nt: TGTGCCTGGAGCCCGGGATCCAATCAGCCCCAGCATTTT
clone_size: NA; d_call: NA; v_call: TRBV18; j_call: TRBJ2-7; cdr3_aa: CASSPTGYEQYF; cdr3_nt: TGTGCCAGCTCCCCGACAGGATACGAGCAGTACTTC
clone_size: NA; d_call: NA; v_call: TRBV9; j_call: TRBJ2-5; cdr3_aa: CASSVAGEQETQYF; cdr3_nt: TGTGCCAGCAGCGTAGCGGGGGAACAAGAGACCCAGTACTTC
clone_size: NA; d_call: NA; v_call: TRBV28; j_call: TRBJ1-2; cdr3_aa: CASRPGVLWGYTF; cdr3_nt: TGTGCCAGCAGGCCCGGGGTCCTATGGGGCTACACCTTC
clone_size: NA; d_call: NA; v_call: TRBV4-1; j_call: TRBJ2-7; cdr3_aa: CASSQDDYEQYF; cdr3_nt: TGCGCCAGCAGCCAAGATGACTACGAGCAGTACTTC
clone_size: NA; d_call: NA; v_call: TRBV6-5; j_call: TRBJ1-2; cdr3_aa: CASSYPHSTF; cdr3_nt: TGTGCCAGCAGTTACCCGCACTCCACCTTC
clone_size: few; d_call: TRBD1; v_call: TRBV19; j_call: TRBJ1-6; cdr3_aa: CAQSDRHNSPLHF; cdr3_nt: TGTGCTCAATCGGACAGGCACAATTCACCCCTCCACTTT
clone_size: NA; d_call: NA; v_call: TRBV21-1; j_call: TRBJ1-2; cdr3_aa: CASSKGGLLDYGYTF; cdr3_nt: TGTGCCAGCAGCAAAGGGGGGCTTCTGGACTATGGCTACACCTTC
clone_size: NA; d_call: NA; v_call: TRBV18; j_call: TRBJ1-6; cdr3_aa: CASSPTGGDSPLHF; cdr3_nt: TGTGCCAGCTCACCAACCGGGGGAGATTCACCCCTCCACTTT
clone_size: NA; d_call: TRBD1; v_call: TRBV7-8; j_call: TRBJ1-6; cdr3_aa: CASSITRTGVPRSPLHF; cdr3_nt: TGTGCCAGCAGCATAACCCGGACAGGGGTCCCTCGGTCACCCCTCCACTTT
clone_size: NA; d_call: NA; v_call: TRBV5-1; j_call: TRBJ2-2; cdr3_aa: CASKINTGELFF; cdr3_nt: TGCGCCAGCAAGATAAACACCGGGGAGCTGTTTTTT
clone_size: NA; d_call: TRBD1; v_call: TRBV25-1; j_call: TRBJ1-2; cdr3_aa: CASSDRGHVYGYTF; cdr3_nt: TGTGCCAGCAGTGACAGGGGGCATGTCTATGGCTACACCTTC
clone_size: NA; d_call: NA; v_call: TRBV25-1; j_call: TRBJ1-2; cdr3_aa: CAIQDSVNGYTF; cdr3_nt: TGTGCCATCCAAGACTCTGTGAATGGCTACACCTTC
clone_size: NA; d_call: NA; v_call: TRBV18; j_call: TRBJ1-1; cdr3_aa: CASSPPNRLNTEAFF; cdr3_nt: TGTGCCAGCTCACCACCAAACAGACTGAACACTGAAGCTTTCTTT
clone_size: once; d_call: NA; v_call: TRBV6-5; j_call: TRBJ1-6; cdr3_aa: CASSRGRQNSPLHF; cdr3_nt: TGTGCCAGCAGTAGGGGGAGACAGAATTCACCCCTCCACTTT